A single sample is the source of the 2 T cell receptor beta chains below, sequenced in a study of beta chain features in type 1 diabetes (dated by TCRdb to about 2018). Broader findings and caveats from the paper: In all four CD4+ subsets, TCRB CDR3 length was moderately but significantly shorter in type 1 diabetes patients.

Library preparation employed the immunoSEQ multiplex PCR assay. The entire isolated RNA was reverse transcribed using the High Capacity cDNA Reverse Transcription Kit, and thus expressed TCRB transcripts were sequenced. TCRdb holds this immuneACCESS table with in-frame rearrangements only. Some clones are missing; in checked studies, unresolved V genes explain under half, and the rest has no known cause. Recorded for this sample are some 16,000 clones; approximately 76% of them occurred a single time. The ten largest clones take up 0.25% to 0.4% of the sample. These receptors have no known antigen. The source material was stem cell memory CD4+ T cells from blood. The cell subset or site tag for this specimen amounts to: stem cell-like memory CD4+ T cells. All receptors derive from a woman aged 18-35 years with type 1 diabetes.

The chain is built from TRBV7-9 and TRBJ2-7, with D perhaps matching TRBD2 (5 bases). V was pared by 3 bases and J by 6 bases, with 12 bases between. Per the germline V gene, CDR1 is SEHNR and CDR2 is FQNEAQ (reference sequence). CDR3 length equals 13 residues. DNA for the CDR3: TGTGCCAGCAGCTTCCCGGGCCGGGGCGAGCAGTACTTC. Residues: CASSFPGRGEQYF.

The chain links TRBV19 to TRBJ1-1; D may be TRBD1 (5 bases). Germline V lookup: CDR1 LNHDA, CDR2 SQIVND (reference sequence). V lost 1 base to trimming and J lost 11 bases, with 14 bases between them. The CDR3 is 13 residues long. The DNA for the CDR3 is TGTGCCAGTAGTATAGTAGGGGCGTTTTCGGCTTTCTTT. Protein: CASSIVGAFSAFF.